Listed below are T cell receptor beta chains from one sample, sequenced in a study of tissue T cells after allogeneic stem cell transplantation. The data were produced by immunoSEQ multiplex PCR, yet TCRdb's version contains in-frame clones alone and is incomplete. The sample records about 43,000 clones, roughly 92% being singletons. The sequencing here drew on blood, taken before transplantation. The receptors stem from a woman aged 35 to 69 who later had graft-versus-host disease after an allogeneic stem cell transplant. CDR3s include the opening cysteine and the closing phenylalanine or tryptophan. The D gene is left open where the match is weak. The size entry is marked missing in some rows and otherwise reads once, few, many or a size class.

DNA: TGTGCCAGCTCACCACGGGAGGGAGCCAAAAACATTCAGTACTTC
CDR3: CASSPREGAKNIQYF
J: TRBJ2-4
D: TRBD2
V: TRBV18
size: once

DNA: TGTGCCTGGAGTGAGGGGGCAGGGGACACAGATACGCAGTATTTT
CDR3: CAWSEGAGDTDTQYF
J: TRBJ2-3
D: TRBD1
V: TRBV30
size: -

DNA: TGTGCCAGCAGCTTAGTGGCATACGAGCAGTACTTC
CDR3: CASSLVAYEQYF
J: TRBJ2-7
D: -
V: TRBV7-8
size: -

DNA: TGCAGCGTCAAGACTAGCGGGATGACAGATACGCAGTATTTT
CDR3: CSVKTSGMTDTQYF
J: TRBJ2-3
D: TRBD2
V: TRBV29-1
size: once

DNA: TGTGCCAGCAGCTTAGTGGCAGCACTGAACACTGAAGCTTTCTTT
CDR3: CASSLVAALNTEAFF
J: TRBJ1-1
D: -
V: TRBV11-2
size: -

DNA: TGTGCCAGCAGCGAACCGGGACAGGGGAGGCAGCCCCAGCATTTT
CDR3: CASSEPGQGRQPQHF
J: TRBJ1-5
D: TRBD1
V: TRBV5-5
size: -

DNA: TGTGCCGGACGGCCGGGGGGGAAGGGGACTAGCGGGAGGGGCGGCTACGAGCAGTACTTC
CDR3: CAGRPGGKGTSGRGGYEQYF
J: TRBJ2-7
D: TRBD2
V: TRBV30
size: -

DNA: TGTGCCAGCAGTGCCCCCCGCAGGAAAAACATTCAGTACTTC
CDR3: CASSAPRRKNIQYF
J: TRBJ2-4
D: -
V: TRBV28
size: -

DNA: TGTGCCAGCAGCTTAAAGCCCCTAGCGGGAGGGCCTTTTATCGATGAGCAGTTCTTC
CDR3: CASSLKPLAGGPFIDEQFF
J: TRBJ2-1
D: TRBD2
V: TRBV7-3
size: -

DNA: TGTGCCAGCAGTTCTAGCGGGGGGGGCAAAAATACGCAGTATTTT
CDR3: CASSSSGGGKNTQYF
J: TRBJ2-3
D: TRBD2
V: TRBV28
size: -

DNA: TGTGCCAGCAGTTCACAGGGGGCGACCTACGAGCAGTACTTC
CDR3: CASSSQGATYEQYF
J: TRBJ2-7
D: TRBD1
V: TRBV28
size: -

DNA: TGTGCCAGCAGCTTTCGTGGCGGGGGTCGGGAGACCCAGTACTTC
CDR3: CASSFRGGGRETQYF
J: TRBJ2-5
D: TRBD2
V: TRBV7-6
size: once

DNA: TGTGCCAGCAGAACTTACCGGGACGGAGCCTATGGCTACACCTTC
CDR3: CASRTYRDGAYGYTF
J: TRBJ1-2
D: -
V: TRBV28
size: -

DNA: TGTGCCAGCAGTGAACCGGGGCCGAACACCGGGGAGCTGTTTTTT
CDR3: CASSEPGPNTGELFF
J: TRBJ2-2
D: -
V: TRBV25-1
size: -

DNA: TGCGCCAGCAGCCAAGAACACAGAGGCCAACAAAACATTCAGTACTTC
CDR3: CASSQEHRGQQNIQYF
J: TRBJ2-4
D: -
V: TRBV4-3
size: -

DNA: TGTGCCAGCAGCTTACCACAGGAGGGCTATGGCTACACCTTC
CDR3: CASSLPQEGYGYTF
J: TRBJ1-2
D: -
V: TRBV7-9
size: -

DNA: TGTGCCAGCAGCTTACAAAAGAACACTGAAGCTTTCTTT
CDR3: CASSLQKNTEAFF
J: TRBJ1-1
D: -
V: TRBV7-2
size: -

DNA: TGTGCCAGCAGAGGAACAGGGATATTCTTCTTT
CDR3: CASRGTGIFFF
J: TRBJ1-1
D: -
V: TRBV2
size: -

DNA: TGCGCCAGCTCACTAGCTTTCGGGGAGCTGTTTTTT
CDR3: CASSLAFGELFF
J: TRBJ2-2
D: -
V: TRBV10-2
size: -

DNA: TGTGCCAGCAGTTTATACGGTGAAAAACTGTTTTTT
CDR3: CASSLYGEKLFF
J: TRBJ1-4
D: -
V: TRBV27
size: -

DNA: TGTGCCAGCAGTCCACTTATAAAGGTGACGTACACTGAAGCTTTCTTT
CDR3: CASSPLIKVTYTEAFF
J: TRBJ1-1
D: -
V: TRBV27
size: -

DNA: TGTGCCAGTAGTATAGATCACGACAGGGATCAGCCCCAGCATTTT
CDR3: CASSIDHDRDQPQHF
J: TRBJ1-5
D: TRBD1
V: TRBV19
size: -

DNA: TGTGCCAGCACGGGCTGGGGTGGCTACACCTTC
CDR3: CASTGWGGYTF
J: TRBJ1-2
D: -
V: TRBV6-5
size: -

DNA: TGTGCCAGCTCCCTGGCCCTCCAAGAGACCCAGTACTTC
CDR3: CASSLALQETQYF
J: TRBJ2-5
D: -
V: TRBV18
size: -

DNA: TGTGCCAGCAGCAATGGCTGGGCCCAGTACTTC
CDR3: CASSNGWAQYF
J: TRBJ2-5
D: -
V: TRBV27
size: -

DNA: TGCGCCAGCACTTTAGCGGGGCCAGAGGTCTACAATGAGCAGTTCTTC
CDR3: CASTLAGPEVYNEQFF
J: TRBJ2-1
D: TRBD2
V: TRBV5-1
size: -

DNA: TGTGCCAGCGGTCGGGAGATCTACAATGAGCAGTTCTTC
CDR3: CASGREIYNEQFF
J: TRBJ2-1
D: -
V: TRBV18
size: -

DNA: TGCGCCAGCAGCCAAGACAGGGTAGAGACCCAGTACTTC
CDR3: CASSQDRVETQYF
J: TRBJ2-5
D: -
V: TRBV4-3
size: -

DNA: TGTGCCATCAGTGGGTTAGCGGGAGGCCACACCGGGGAGCTGTTTTTT
CDR3: CAISGLAGGHTGELFF
J: TRBJ2-2
D: TRBD2
V: TRBV10-3
size: -

DNA: TGTGCCAGTAGTAAGCGGGAAAGGGGCGAGCAGTACTTC
CDR3: CASSKRERGEQYF
J: TRBJ2-7
D: TRBD2
V: TRBV19
size: once

DNA: TGTGCCAGCAGCTTGAACAGGGGGAAATACGAGCAGTACTTC
CDR3: CASSLNRGKYEQYF
J: TRBJ2-7
D: TRBD1
V: TRBV5-4
size: -

DNA: TGTGCCAGCAGTAGACCAGGGGGCACTCAGCCCCAGCATTTT
CDR3: CASSRPGGTQPQHF
J: TRBJ1-5
D: TRBD1
V: TRBV6-6
size: -

DNA: TGTGCCAGCAGTGAGGGTTTCTTGCAGGGGGCTAGAGAAGCTTTCTTT
CDR3: CASSEGFLQGAREAFF
J: TRBJ1-1
D: TRBD1
V: TRBV2
size: -

DNA: TGTGCCAGCAGCTTAGACGGCGATAATTCACCCCTCCACTTT
CDR3: CASSLDGDNSPLHF
J: TRBJ1-6
D: -
V: TRBV7-9
size: -

DNA: TGTGCTAGTGGTACCGGACTACTCACAGATACGCAGTATTTT
CDR3: CASGTGLLTDTQYF
J: TRBJ2-3
D: -
V: TRBV12-5
size: -

DNA: TGTGCCAGTAGTATACGAGCGGGAGGCTACGAGCAGTACTTC
CDR3: CASSIRAGGYEQYF
J: TRBJ2-7
D: TRBD2
V: TRBV19
size: -